This T cell receptor beta chain was recorded in a study of T cell responses to AZD1222 COVID-19 vaccine. Notes on the study in general: There were mostly white British donors and more females than males, and clonal diversity was possibly underestimated. Across the whole spike, CD4 TCRs peaked at regions 160-218 and 743-854.

About this clone: The target antigen is unknown.

The repertoire was sequenced with immunoSEQ multiplex PCR; TCRdb's copy has only in-frame clones and lacks some. This table has about 110,000 clones, about 85% appearing once. The CDR3 consists of 15 residues. CDR1 and CDR2 (germline): MNHEY, SMNVEV (reference sequence). V shed 3 bases, J shed 2 bases, and the junction held 3 bases outside the gene matches. The chain links TRBV27 to TRBJ2-7, with TRBD1 matching over 11 bases. The sequence came from an adult in good health. The sequences come from peripheral blood, collected on day 0 of AZD1222 vaccination. The CDR3: CASSLLGQGAYEQYF. Here the CDR3 DNA reads TGTGCCAGCAGTTTGTTGGGACAGGGGGCCTACGAGCAGTACTTC.